The following is a TCR beta chain sequence with its context. This table comes from immunoSEQ multiplex PCR, and its TCRdb copy is limited to in-frame clones, with some not included. The sample contains some 150,000 clones, about 80% of which appear only once. The record originates from a study of cytotoxic CD8 clonotypes in ibrutinib-treated CLL. The CDR3 is 14 residues long. The ends were cut back, 4 bases at V and 5 bases at J, with 15 bases in the middle. Germline V gene lookup returns CDR1 SGDLS and CDR2 YYNGEE. This sequence joins TRBV9 and TRBJ2-5, with D unresolved. Sequenced here: PBMCs, sampled after 12 months of ibrutinib treatment. The sequence was obtained from a human donor with chronic lymphocytic leukemia. CDR3 bases: TGTGCCAGCAGCATATCATCCGTGGGGGAGACCCAGTACTTC. It specifies CASSISSVGETQYF.